The sequence of this T cell receptor (beta chain) was determined in a study of blood T cell repertoires in COVID-19. The wider study: Acute and convalescent COVID-19 samples came from the United States, Italy and Spain.

Study processing details: Reference gene primer amplification gave nucleated cell count estimates. Method: immunoSEQ multiplex PCR; TCRdb's copy keeps in-frame clones and lacks some. The DNA gave D and trimming, while V, J and clone size come from that table. The table includes under 300,000 clones, roughly four fifths detected once. Sequenced input: peripheral blood. This clonotype originated in a man aged 25 to 40 who had recovered from COVID-19.

The DNA of the CDR3 is TGTGCCAGTAGGTTGGGGTCAGAAGTCGGGGCCCAGTACTTC. Residues: CASRLGSEVGAQYF. This chain links TRBV19 with TRBJ2-5; possible D gene TRBD2, 5 bases. The germline gives CDR1 LNHDA, CDR2 SQIVND (reference sequence). The CDR3 is made up of 14 amino acids. The V end lost 6 bases, the J end lost 9 bases, and 20 bases lay between the germline ends.